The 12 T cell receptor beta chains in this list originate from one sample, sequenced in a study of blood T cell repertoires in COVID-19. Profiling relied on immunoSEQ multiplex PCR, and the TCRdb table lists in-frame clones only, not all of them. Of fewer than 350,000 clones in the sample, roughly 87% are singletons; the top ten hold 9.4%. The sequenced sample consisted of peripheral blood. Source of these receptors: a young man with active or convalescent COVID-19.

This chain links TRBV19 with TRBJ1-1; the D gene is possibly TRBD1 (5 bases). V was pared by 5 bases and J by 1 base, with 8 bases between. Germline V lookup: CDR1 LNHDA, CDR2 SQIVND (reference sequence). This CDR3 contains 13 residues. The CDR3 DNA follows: TGTGCCAGTAGTCTAGGACAGAACACTGAAGCTTTCTTT. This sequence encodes CASSLGQNTEAFF.

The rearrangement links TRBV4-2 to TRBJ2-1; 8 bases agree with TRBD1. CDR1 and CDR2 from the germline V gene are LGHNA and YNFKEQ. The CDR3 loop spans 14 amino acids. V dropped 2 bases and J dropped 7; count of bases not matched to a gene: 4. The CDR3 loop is CASSQNDRGNEQFF. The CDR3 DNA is TGTGCCAGCAGCCAAAACGACAGGGGAAATGAGCAGTTCTTC.

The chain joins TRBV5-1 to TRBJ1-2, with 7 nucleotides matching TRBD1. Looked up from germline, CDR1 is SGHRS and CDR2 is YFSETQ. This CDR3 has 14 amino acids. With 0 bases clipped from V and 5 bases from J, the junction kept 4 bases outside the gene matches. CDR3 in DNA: TGCGCCAGCAGCTTGGATGTCAGGGGGTATGGCTACACCTTC. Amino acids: CASSLDVRGYGYTF.

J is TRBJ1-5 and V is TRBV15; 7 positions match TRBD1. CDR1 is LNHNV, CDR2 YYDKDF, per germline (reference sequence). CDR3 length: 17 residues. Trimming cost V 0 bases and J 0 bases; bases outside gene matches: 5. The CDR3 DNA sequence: TGTGCCACCAGCAGAGACGGGACAGCCTATAGCAATCAGCCCCAGCATTTT. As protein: CATSRDGTAYSNQPQHF.

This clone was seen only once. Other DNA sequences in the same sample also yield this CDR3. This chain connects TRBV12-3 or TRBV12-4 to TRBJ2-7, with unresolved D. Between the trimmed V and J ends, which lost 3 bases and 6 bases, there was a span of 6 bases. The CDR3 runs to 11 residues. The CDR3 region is CASSFGGEQYF. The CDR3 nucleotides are TGTGCCAGCAGTTTCGGCGGCGAGCAGTACTTC.

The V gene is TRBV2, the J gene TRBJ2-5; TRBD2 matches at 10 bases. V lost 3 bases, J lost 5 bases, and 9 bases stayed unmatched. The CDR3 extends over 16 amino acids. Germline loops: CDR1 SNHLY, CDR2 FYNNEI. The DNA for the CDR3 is TGTGCCAGCAGTGATAAGCGGGGGGGCCTAGAGGAGACCCAGTACTTC. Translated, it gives CASSDKRGGLEETQYF.

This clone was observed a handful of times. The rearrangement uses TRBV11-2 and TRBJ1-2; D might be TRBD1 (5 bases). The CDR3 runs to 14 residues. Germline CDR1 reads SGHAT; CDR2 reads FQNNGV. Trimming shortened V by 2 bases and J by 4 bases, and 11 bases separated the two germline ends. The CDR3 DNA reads TGTGCCAGCAGCTTATTTACAGGCTTCTATGGCTACACCTTC. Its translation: CASSLFTGFYGYTF. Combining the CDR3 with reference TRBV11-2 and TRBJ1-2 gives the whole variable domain EAGVAQSPRYKIIEKRQSVAFWCNPISGHATLYWYQQILGQGPKLLIQFQNNGVVDDSQLPKDRFSAERLKGVDSTLKIQPAKLEDSAVYLCASSLFTGFYGYTFGSGTRLTVV.

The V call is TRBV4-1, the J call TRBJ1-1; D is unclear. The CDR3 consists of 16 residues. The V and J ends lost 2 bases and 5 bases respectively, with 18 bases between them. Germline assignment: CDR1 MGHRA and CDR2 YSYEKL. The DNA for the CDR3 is TGCGCCAGCAGCCAACTATCCGGGTTCCCGGGGACTGAAGCTTTCTTT. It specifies CASSQLSGFPGTEAFF.

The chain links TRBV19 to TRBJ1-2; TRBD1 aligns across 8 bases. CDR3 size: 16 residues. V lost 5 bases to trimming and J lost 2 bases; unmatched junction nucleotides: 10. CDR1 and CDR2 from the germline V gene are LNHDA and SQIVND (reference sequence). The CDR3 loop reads CASSPRGTGANYGYTF. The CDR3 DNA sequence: TGTGCCAGTAGTCCCAGGGGGACAGGAGCAAACTATGGCTACACCTTC. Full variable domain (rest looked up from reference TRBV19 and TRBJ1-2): DGGITQSPKYLFRKEGQNVTLSCEQNLNHDAMYWYRQDPGQGLRLIYYSQIVNDFQKGDIAEGYSVSREKKESFPLTVTSAQKNPTAFYLCASSPRGTGANYGYTFGSGTRLTVV.

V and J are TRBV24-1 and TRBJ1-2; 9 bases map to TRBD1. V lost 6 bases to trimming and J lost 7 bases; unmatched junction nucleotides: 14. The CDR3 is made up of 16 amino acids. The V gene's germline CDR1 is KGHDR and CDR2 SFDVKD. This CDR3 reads CATSFTRDRVSRGYTF. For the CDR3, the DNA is TGTGCCACCAGTTTTACTCGGGACAGGGTAAGTCGTGGCTACACCTTC.

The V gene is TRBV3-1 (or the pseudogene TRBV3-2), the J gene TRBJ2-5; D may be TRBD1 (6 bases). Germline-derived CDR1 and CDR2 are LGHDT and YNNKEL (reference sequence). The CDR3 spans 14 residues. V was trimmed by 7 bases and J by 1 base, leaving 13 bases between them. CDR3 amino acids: CASKPTGPQETQYF. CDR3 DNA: TGTGCCAGCAAACCAACAGGGCCCCAAGAGACCCAGTACTTC.

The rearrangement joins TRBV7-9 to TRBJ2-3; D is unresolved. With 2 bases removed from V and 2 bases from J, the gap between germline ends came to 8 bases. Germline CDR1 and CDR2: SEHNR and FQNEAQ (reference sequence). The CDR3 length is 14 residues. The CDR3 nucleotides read TGTGCCAGCAGCTTATCAGGTATCACAGATACGCAGTATTTT. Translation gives CASSLSGITDTQYF.